The 32 T cell receptor beta chains below were found in one sample sequenced in a study of blood T cell repertoires in COVID-19. Method: immunoSEQ multiplex PCR; TCRdb's copy keeps in-frame clones and lacks some. The data contain roughly 150,000 clones, approximately 84% of them seen just once; the ten biggest clones take up under 6.5%. Sequencing used peripheral blood. These receptors were taken from a woman between 45 and 60 years old with COVID-19, enrolled during active disease.

This chain joins TRBV30 and TRBJ2-3, with TRBD1 identical over 9 bases. The germline V gene has CDR1 GTSNPN and CDR2 SVGIG (reference sequence). The CDR3 has 14 amino acids. Losses at the gene ends were 3 bases for V and 3 bases for J; bases not matched to a gene: 4. The CDR3 reads CAWSPGQGTDTQYF. Written as DNA, the CDR3 is TGTGCCTGGAGCCCCGGACAGGGGACAGATACGCAGTATTTT.

The chain has TRBV4-1 and TRBJ1-2; D not resolved. The germline CDR1 and CDR2 sequences are MGHRA and YSYEKL. The CDR3 sequence is 16 residues long. Trimming left V 3 bases short and J 5 bases short, with 19 bases between. CDR3 coding DNA: TGCGCCAGCAGCCAGGGAGTGGTGGGGTCTTCGTATGGCTACACCTTC. Its translation is CASSQGVVGSSYGYTF.

This clone occurred once. This chain links TRBV5-4 with TRBJ2-3; TRBD2 aligns across 8 bases. CDR3 length: 16 residues. The ends lost 4 bases at V and 4 bases at J; junction bases unmatched: 11. Germline CDR1 is SGHNT and CDR2 is YYREEE (reference sequence). The CDR3 nucleotides are TGTGCCAGCAGCCCGGGACTAGAAAATATTGCAGATACGCAGTATTTT. Its protein product is CASSPGLENIADTQYF.

In this sample, this clone turned up once. V and J are TRBV7-2 and TRBJ2-5; 11 nucleotides align to TRBD2. In germline, CDR1 is SGHTA, CDR2 FQGNSA. This CDR3 region has 17 residues. V gave up 1 base and J gave up 5 bases; unmatched junction bases: 9. The CDR3 spells CASSLELAGGFSETQYF. The DNA of the CDR3 is TGTGCCAGCAGCTTAGAGTTAGCGGGGGGGTTTAGTGAGACCCAGTACTTC.

The V and J genes are TRBV6-5 and TRBJ1-2; no clear D gene. The CDR3 consists of 15 residues. Germline V gives CDR1 MNHEY, CDR2 SVGAGI. V dropped 0 bases and J dropped 2 bases, with 10 bases sitting between them. The CDR3 nucleotides read TGTGCCAGCAGTTACTCGCGTCCTAGAAACTATGGCTACACCTTC. It encodes CASSYSRPRNYGYTF.

This rearrangement joins TRBV11-2 to TRBJ1-2; the D is unclear. CDR1 and CDR2 from the germline V gene are SGHAT and FQNNGV. There are 13 residues in the CDR3. V was cut by 1 base and J by 3 bases, with 6 bases left in between. The CDR3 is CASSLGGYYGYTF. For the CDR3, the DNA is TGTGCCAGCAGCTTAGGCGGGTACTATGGCTACACCTTC.

V usage is TRBV11-3 and J usage is TRBJ1-4; 8 bases are shared with TRBD1. The junction had 5 bases not matched to a gene; V was cut back by 0 bases and J by 5 bases. This CDR3 is built from 16 residues. Germline V gives CDR1 SGHNT, CDR2 YENEEA. The CDR3 is CASSLDGRQGNEKLFF. For the CDR3, the DNA is TGTGCCAGCAGCTTAGATGGAAGACAGGGGAATGAAAAACTGTTTTTT. The full variable domain, rest sourced from reference TRBV11-3 and TRBJ1-4, is EAGVVQSPRYKIIEKKQPVAFWCNPISGHNTLYWYLQNLGQGPELLIRYENEEAVDDSQLPKDRFSAERLKGVDSTLKIQPAELGDSAVYLCASSLDGRQGNEKLFFGSGTQLSVL.

A few counts support this clone. The chain links TRBV7-2 to TRBJ1-3, with unresolved D. V dropped 5 bases and J dropped 0 bases, with 14 bases sitting between them. The germline V gene encodes CDR1 SGHTA and CDR2 FQGNSA. The CDR3 runs 16 residues. CDR3 region: CASSPWQAGSGNTIYF. The CDR3 coding sequence is TGTGCCAGCAGCCCTTGGCAGGCCGGCTCTGGAAACACCATATATTTT. The variable domain in full, completed from reference TRBV7-2 and TRBJ1-3, reads GAGVSQSPSNKVTEKGKDVELRCDPISGHTALYWYRQSLGQGLEFLIYFQGNSAPDKSGLPSDRFSAERTGGSVSTLTIQRTQQEDSAVYLCASSPWQAGSGNTIYFGEGSWLTVV.

In its sample, this clone was seen once. This rearrangement joins TRBV10-2 to TRBJ2-7; 8 nucleotides match TRBD1. The CDR3 is made up of 15 amino acids. Trimming at V came to 6 bases and at J to 0 bases, leaving 7 bases not matched to a gene. Per germline, CDR1 WSHSY and CDR2 SAAADI. In DNA form, the CDR3 reads TGCGCCAGCAGCCGACAGGGGCCTAGCTCCTACGAGCAGTACTTC. Translated: CASSRQGPSSYEQYF.

The chain carries TRBV3-1 (or the pseudogene TRBV3-2) and TRBJ1-6, with 8 bases fitting TRBD1. V shed 4 bases and J 6 bases; nucleotides not matched to a gene: 2. CDR1 and CDR2 from the germline V gene are LGHDT and YNNKEL (reference sequence). This CDR3 has 14 residues. CDR3 region: CASSLGQGNSPLHF. The CDR3 DNA sequence: TGTGCCAGCAGCCTCGGACAGGGTAATTCACCCCTCCACTTT.

The V call is TRBV2, the J call TRBJ1-4, with 8 bases fitting TRBD1. The CDR3 is 16 amino acids. V lost 8 bases and J lost 0; bases outside the gene matches: 8. CDR1 is SNHLY, CDR2 FYNNEI, per germline. CDR3 nucleotide sequence: TGTGCCAGCGATTGGCAGGGGGCGTCAACTAATGAAAAACTGTTTTTT. Protein: CASDWQGASTNEKLFF. The full variable domain, with the rest looked up from reference TRBV2 and TRBJ1-4, is EPEVTQTPSHQVTQMGQEVILRCVPISNHLYFYWYRQILGQKVEFLVSFYNNEISEKSEIFDDQFSVERPDGSNFTLKIRSTKLEDSAMYFCASDWQGASTNEKLFFGSGTQLSVL.

This chain connects TRBV3-1 (or the pseudogene TRBV3-2) to TRBJ2-5; 7 bases map to TRBD1. Germline lookup yields CDR1 LGHDT and CDR2 YNNKEL (reference sequence). The CDR3 totals 16 residues. J lost 4 bases, V lost 0 bases, and 8 bases had no gene match. The CDR3 sequence: CASSQEQGLVGETQYF. Here the CDR3 DNA reads TGTGCCAGCAGCCAAGAACAGGGGCTGGTGGGAGAGACCCAGTACTTC.

The chain has TRBV10-3 and TRBJ1-5, with D possibly being TRBD1 (6 bases). Germline CDR1 reads ENHRY; CDR2 reads SYGVKD. V shed 10 bases and J shed 0 bases, with 13 bases lying between them. This CDR3 is 14 amino acids long. The CDR3 is CASCAGDSNQPQHF. CDR3 nucleotide sequence: TGTGCCAGCTGCGCAGGGGATAGCAATCAGCCCCAGCATTTT.

CDR3 nucleotide sequence: TGTGCCAGCAGCGGCGACCCCGGGGTGGGCACCGGGGAGCTGTTTTTT. This encodes CASSGDPGVGTGELFF. The chain couples TRBV5-6 to TRBJ2-2; perhaps TRBD2 as D (5 bases). The germline V gene has CDR1 SGHDT and CDR2 YYEEEE. Deletions cut 4 bases from V and 4 bases from J, with 17 bases between. The CDR3 runs 16 residues.

V gene TRBV30 combines with J gene TRBJ2-7, with 9 bases that match TRBD1. This CDR3 is built from 13 residues. V trimming: 1 base; J trimming: 8 bases; junction bases outside the gene matches: 6. The germline CDR1 and CDR2 sequences are GTSNPN and SVGIG (reference sequence). CDR3 loop: CAWSGGTGTKQYF. The CDR3 bases are TGTGCCTGGAGTGGGGGGACAGGGACCAAGCAGTACTTC.

The chain has TRBV7-9 and TRBJ2-3; 9 bases map to TRBD1. The CDR3 extends over 16 amino acids. The germline V gene encodes CDR1 SEHNR and CDR2 FQNEAQ (reference sequence). After removal of 1 base from V and 0 bases from J, the junction contained 2 bases not matched to a gene. The DNA of the CDR3 is TGTGCCAGCAGCTTAGAACAGGGGGCAAGCACAGATACGCAGTATTTT. As protein: CASSLEQGASTDTQYF. Variable domain in full (rest from reference TRBV7-9 and TRBJ2-3): DTGVSQNPRHKITKRGQNVTFRCDPISEHNRLYWYRQTLGQGPEFLTYFQNEAQLEKSRLLSDRFSAERPKGSFSTLEIQRTEQGDSAMYLCASSLEQGASTDTQYFGPGTRLTVL.

DNA for the CDR3: TGCGCCAGCAGCTTGACCAGGGGCGGGGGTTCACCCCTCCACTTT. This codes for CASSLTRGGGSPLHF. This sequence joins TRBV5-1 and TRBJ1-6; D perhaps matches TRBD1 (6 bases). CDR3 size: 15 residues. CDR1 is SGHRS, CDR2 YFSETQ, per germline. Trimming removed 1 base at V and 9 bases at J, with 14 bases between. Complete variable domain (other parts from reference TRBV5-1 and TRBJ1-6): KAGVTQTPRYLIKTRGQQVTLSCSPISGHRSVSWYQQTPGQGLQFLFEYFSETQRNKGNFPGRFSGRQFSNSRSEMNVSTLELGDSALYLCASSLTRGGGSPLHFGNGTRLTVT.

V usage is TRBV2 and J usage is TRBJ2-2; 7 nucleotides match TRBD1. Germline trimming cut 2 bases from V and 7 bases from J; bases unmatched to any gene: 4. CDR1 and CDR2 (germline): SNHLY, FYNNEI. This CDR3 comprises 14 residues. The DNA for the CDR3 is TGTGCCAGCAGTGAACGACAGGGCATCGGGGAGCTGTTTTTT. Its protein is CASSERQGIGELFF.

The V gene is TRBV7-9, the J gene TRBJ2-3; 8 bases are shared with TRBD1. V gave up 4 bases and J gave up 1 base; unmatched junction bases: 4. This CDR3 is built from 15 residues. Germline CDR1 and CDR2: SEHNR and FQNEAQ (reference sequence). The CDR3 loop reads CASSSGGARTDTQYF. The CDR3 DNA is TGTGCCAGCAGCTCAGGGGGCGCCCGCACAGATACGCAGTATTTT.

J is TRBJ2-7 and V is TRBV7-6; 7 positions match TRBD1. The V segment lost 1 base and the J segment 9 bases; nucleotides outside the gene matches: 12. Looked up from germline, CDR1 is SGHVS and CDR2 is FNYEAQ. The CDR3 spans 15 residues. The CDR3 DNA reads as TGTGCCAGCAGCTTAGGGACAGGCCCACGTAACGGGCAGTACTTC. As protein: CASSLGTGPRNGQYF. Full variable domain (rest looked up from reference TRBV7-6 and TRBJ2-7): GAGVSQSPRYKVTKRGQDVALRCDPISGHVSLYWYRQALGQGPEFLTYFNYEAQQDKSGLPNDRFSAERPEGSISTLTIQRTEQRDSAMYRCASSLGTGPRNGQYFGPGTRLTVT.

This clone was picked up one time. CDR3 region: CASKRQGESGGELFF. The CDR3 DNA reads TGTGCCAGCAAAAGGCAGGGGGAGAGTGGCGGGGAGCTGTTTTTT. The V and J genes are TRBV7-2 and TRBJ2-2; 7 bases fit TRBD1. V shed 7 bases and J 7 bases; nucleotides not matched to a gene: 12. There are 15 residues in the CDR3. CDR1 is SGHTA, CDR2 FQGNSA, per germline.

This chain connects TRBV6-5 to TRBJ2-7; possible D gene TRBD1, 5 bases. Germline lookup yields CDR1 MNHEY and CDR2 SVGAGI. CDR3 size: 15 residues. Trimming took 3 bases from V and 0 from J, leaving 12 bases between them. CDR3 nucleotides: TGTGCCAGCAGTTATGGGGCGTCACCCTCCTACGAGCAGTACTTC. It codes for CASSYGASPSYEQYF.

The chain uses TRBV27 and TRBJ1-5; no definite D call. The CDR3 runs to 15 residues. V was clipped by 5 bases and J by 0 bases, with 11 bases between them. CDR1 is MNHEY and CDR2 is SMNVEV in the germline V gene (reference sequence). The CDR3 sequence: CASSSIRSSNQPQHF. For the CDR3, the DNA is TGTGCCAGCAGTAGCATACGAAGTAGCAATCAGCCCCAGCATTTT.

The J gene is TRBJ1-3, the V gene TRBV10-3; D remains ambiguous. Germline V CDR1 and CDR2: ENHRY, SYGVKD. The CDR3 consists of 12 residues. V lost 10 bases and J lost 0, with 7 bases in between. CDR3 region: CATPGSGNTIYF. The CDR3 bases are TGTGCCACGCCAGGCTCTGGAAACACCATATATTTT.

The chain uses TRBV4-1 and TRBJ1-4, with TRBD1 matching 7 bases. Germline V gives CDR1 MGHRA, CDR2 YSYEKL. The ends lost 2 bases at V and 8 bases at J; junction bases unmatched: 8. The CDR3 is made up of 15 amino acids. CDR3 loop: CASSQPQGIEEKLFF. The DNA for the CDR3 is TGCGCCAGCAGCCAACCACAGGGGATCGAGGAAAAACTGTTTTTT.

In its sample, this clone was seen a few times. The rearrangement uses TRBV5-4 and TRBJ2-7, with D hard to call. CDR1 is SGHNT, CDR2 YYREEE, per germline (reference sequence). V was clipped by 0 bases and J by 2 bases, with 18 bases between them. The CDR3 runs 17 residues. The CDR3 region has the DNA TGTGCCAGCAGCTTGGCCGGTCTTGCAGGAATCACCTACGAGCAGTACTTC. Translation gives CASSLAGLAGITYEQYF.

This clone was counted between two and nine times. This chain links TRBV5-1 with TRBJ1-1; perhaps TRBD1 as D (6 bases). Between the trimmed V and J ends, which lost 3 bases and 4 bases, there was a span of 13 bases. This CDR3 contains 14 residues. Germline CDR1 SGHRS, CDR2 YFSETQ. As DNA, the CDR3 is TGCGCCAGCAGCTGGCAGGGGTTAGCCACTGAAGCTTTCTTT. Its protein is CASSWQGLATEAFF.

This chain links TRBV7-8 with TRBJ2-2, with 7 bases matching TRBD1. The CDR3 runs to 17 residues. V lost 2 bases, J lost 3 bases, and 9 bases stayed unmatched. Per germline, CDR1 SGHVS and CDR2 FQNEAQ. CDR3 coding DNA: TGTGCCAGCAGCTTAAGCAGGGGGAAAAGGGACACCGGGGAGCTGTTTTTT. Amino acid sequence: CASSLSRGKRDTGELFF.

The rearrangement joins TRBV5-5 to TRBJ2-7; D unresolved. Trimming cost V 0 bases and J 2 bases, with 9 bases left between them. CDR3 length equals 14 residues. Germline loops: CDR1 SGHKS, CDR2 YYEKEE (reference sequence). The CDR3 sequence: CASSLVQLTYEQYF. DNA for the CDR3: TGTGCCAGCAGCTTGGTACAGCTTACCTACGAGCAGTACTTC.

This rearrangement joins TRBV18 to TRBJ2-3, with 12 bases that match TRBD1. Germline trimming cut 5 bases from V and 3 bases from J; bases unmatched to any gene: 9. The CDR3 length is 17 residues. Germline V gene data show CDR1 as KGHSH and CDR2 as LQKENI. The DNA for the CDR3 is TGTGCCAGCTCAACGTCCCGGGACAGGGGGCAGACAGATACGCAGTATTTT. Translated, it gives CASSTSRDRGQTDTQYF.

The chain uses TRBV5-1 and TRBJ2-5; 9 nucleotides agree with TRBD1. The CDR3 is 15 amino acids. J lost 4 bases, V lost 4 bases, and 8 bases had no gene match. Per the germline V gene, CDR1 is SGHRS and CDR2 is YFSETQ. CDR3 in amino acids: CASSDAGQGGETQYF. CDR3 DNA: TGCGCCAGCAGCGACGCGGGACAGGGAGGAGAGACCCAGTACTTC.

In this sample, this clone turned up a few times. This chain uses TRBV6-2 or TRBV6-3 with TRBJ2-1; 9 bases fit TRBD2. The germline V gene has CDR1 MNHEY and CDR2 SVGEGT. The CDR3 has 15 residues. Trimming at V came to 6 bases and at J to 10 bases, leaving 13 bases not matched to a gene. The CDR3 here is CASSDGRGGLFEQFF. The CDR3 DNA sequence: TGTGCCAGCAGCGACGGGCGGGGGGGCTTATTCGAGCAGTTCTTC.